The clone carrying this TCR beta chain was detected many times. The antigen is unknown. This may stem from a read error, because a much larger clone lies one nucleotide away. Using RNA transcripts as the source, TCR beta CDR3 regions were amplified. A first-round RT-PCR of the TCR CDR3 used the HTBI primer set. TCRdb used MiXCR to reprocess the multiplex PCR reads, holding one entry per CDR3 protein. The sample has more than 300,000 distinct CDR3 sequences; roughly 15% are singletons. The data belong to a study of T cells in Graves' hyperthyroidism and ophthalmopathy. Study results and limitations: Ophthalmopathy could be told apart from stable hyperthyroidism with a 13 V-J model.

The CDR3 is 14 amino acids. J lost 4 bases, V lost 5 bases, and 4 bases had no gene match. Blood sampling occurred at first hyperthyroidism diagnosis, ahead of any ophthalmopathy symptoms. Fresh peripheral blood, roughly 10 ml, was the source of the PBMCs. Specimen: blood. The clonotype comes from a woman aged 25 to 39 with Graves' hyperthyroidism that later progressed to Graves' ophthalmopathy. The chain is built from TRBV12-3 or TRBV12-4 and TRBJ1-2; 10 bases align to TRBD1. The CDR3 region is CASSPGQGIYGYTF. The CDR3 DNA reads as TGTGCCAGCAGTCCGGGACAGGGGATCTATGGCTACACCTTC.